The T cell receptor beta chain described here comes from a study of blood T cell repertoires in COVID-19. Authors' data handling: Amplification of reference gene primers provided the estimated nucleated cell counts. Using immunoSEQ multiplex PCR, the repertoire was profiled, and TCRdb retains in-frame clones only, with some absent. Clonal size and the V and J genes are those of that table, whereas D and trimming came from the DNA. The repertoire holds 400,000 to 450,000 clones, with around 91% as singletons. The ends lost 1 base at V and 3 bases at J; junction bases unmatched: 3. This CDR3 has 14 residues. Germline assignment: CDR1 LGHNT and CDR2 FRNRAP. Everyone who took part was roughly 18 to 89 years old, and they came from 20 to 25 US areas. Participant reports of clinical history set cohort assignment.

This receptor was taken from a man aged 25 to 45 who had recovered from COVID-19. The source material was PBMCs or T cells enriched from blood (not recorded which). The chain carries TRBV12-5 and TRBJ2-7, with TRBD1 matching 7 bases. Written as DNA, the CDR3 is TGTGCTAGTGGTTTGGACTGGGACAGCTACGAGCAGTACTTC. This gives the protein CASGLDWDSYEQYF.